These 8 T cell receptor beta chains share one sample of origin, sequenced in a study of shared clonotypes between healthy human individuals. The table came from immunoSEQ multiplex PCR; TCRdb's copy has only in-frame clones and leaves some out. The sample has around 2,000,000 clones, 85% to 95% seen once. The specimen was naive CD4+ T cells sorted from blood. Noted subset: CD45RA+ positively selected. The receptors originated from a man between 18 and 35 years old in good health.

This chain uses TRBV9 with TRBJ1-2, with D possibly being TRBD1 (6 bases). The ends were cut back, 4 bases at V and 1 base at J, with 14 bases in the middle. Looked up from germline, CDR1 is SGDLS and CDR2 is YYNGEE. The length of the CDR3 is 15 residues. In DNA form, the CDR3 reads TGTGCCAGCAGCCATACTTGGGACAATAACTATGGCTACACCTTC. Its translation is CASSHTWDNNYGYTF.

The V call is TRBV5-8, the J call TRBJ2-1; 10 bases are shared with TRBD2. The CDR3 consists of 15 residues. The V and J ends lost 0 bases and 7 bases, in that order; junction bases with no gene match: 4. Per germline, CDR1 SGHTS and CDR2 YDEGEE. The CDR3 sequence is CASSLGLAGFNEQFF. DNA of the CDR3: TGTGCCAGCAGCTTGGGACTAGCGGGTTTTAATGAGCAGTTCTTC.

This clone appeared a few times. This chain joins TRBV5-1 and TRBJ2-7; 9 positions agree with TRBD1. J was trimmed by 0 bases and V by 0 bases; bases with no gene match: 1. Germline assignment: CDR1 SGHRS and CDR2 YFSETQ. CDR3 length: 15 residues. In DNA, the CDR3 is TGCGCCAGCAGCTTGGGGGACAGGGACTCCTACGAGCAGTACTTC. Amino acid sequence: CASSLGDRDSYEQYF.

The chain carries TRBV4-1 and TRBJ1-5, with 8 bases identical to TRBD1. The CDR3 runs to 17 residues. Germline CDR1 reads MGHRA; CDR2 reads YSYEKL. J gave up 4 bases and V 0 bases, and 8 bases lay outside the gene matches. Here the CDR3 DNA reads TGCGCCAGCAGCCAAGATTGGGGCCAGGGGGCGAATCAGCCCCAGCATTTT. It yields the protein CASSQDWGQGANQPQHF.

The chain employs TRBV10-2 and TRBJ1-1; D remains unclear. V was clipped by 7 bases and J by 1 base, with 4 bases between them. This CDR3 spans 11 amino acids. Germline V gene lookup returns CDR1 WSHSY and CDR2 SAAADI. The CDR3 loop is CASTQNTEAFF. The CDR3 DNA reads as TGCGCCAGCACTCAGAACACTGAAGCTTTCTTT.

This clone has only one observation. DNA of the CDR3: TGTGCCAGCAGCCGGCTAGCTTCCGAGCAGTACTTC. This gives the protein CASSRLASEQYF. The gene calls are TRBV5-5 and TRBJ2-7, with D possibly TRBD2 on 5 matching bases. Germline CDR1 is SGHKS and CDR2 is YYEKEE (reference sequence). The CDR3 length is 12 residues. V was shortened by 4 bases and J by 6 bases, with 11 bases between the two germline ends.

A word on this clone: The junction does not match germline at one end; this may be a read error. CDR3 region: CASSLAGGEQYF. Written as DNA, the CDR3 is TGTGCTAGCAGCTTAGCGGGGGGCGAGCAGTACTTC. The gene calls are TRBV7-7 and TRBJ2-7, with 10 positions matching TRBD2. The CDR3 extends over 12 amino acids. The germline CDR1 and CDR2 sequences are SSHAT and FNYEAQ (reference sequence).

The chain combines TRBV4-1 with TRBJ2-5, with D unresolved. CDR1 MGHRA and CDR2 YSYEKL come from the germline V gene. Trimming shortened V by 3 bases and J by 1 base, and 9 bases separated the two germline ends. The CDR3 is made up of 14 amino acids. CDR3 sequence reads: CASSQRPFQETQYF. CDR3 in DNA: TGCGCCAGCAGCCAGAGACCTTTCCAAGAGACCCAGTACTTC.